The sequence of this TCR beta chain was determined in a study of CD4+ T cells in melanoma. The germline V and J ends were trimmed by 0 bases and 0 bases, with 11 bases remaining between them. This CDR3 comprises 16 residues. CDR1 SGHRS and CDR2 YFSETQ come from the germline V gene. This table comes from immunoSEQ multiplex PCR, and its TCRdb copy is limited to in-frame clones, with some not included. The sample records about 110,000 clones, 92% being singletons. The rearrangement joins TRBV5-1 to TRBJ2-3, with TRBD2 as a possible D gene (6 bases). The clonotype originates from a human donor with melanoma. Sequenced: peripheral blood. CDR3 in DNA: TGCGCCAGCAGCTTGGGCGGGGACCCTAGCACAGATACGCAGTATTTT. It specifies CASSLGGDPSTDTQYF.